The entry below describes one TCR beta chain. The antigen is not known. There are 14 residues in the CDR3. V shed 4 bases and J 6 bases; nucleotides not matched to a gene: 5. Germline values: CDR1 LGHNA, CDR2 YSLEER. The data were taken from a study of T cells after yellow fever vaccination. The 5'RACE template-switching step produced TCR cDNA and added a universal primer site and UMIs. MiXCR was run by TCRdb on the 5' RACE reads, yielding one entry per CDR3 protein. The table lists about 320,000 distinct CDR3 sequences, approximately 4% of them singletons. Points from the study as a whole: Most primary-vaccination clones recurred post-booster (around 95% CD4, around 90% CD8). A weaker secondary response peaked on day 5, the primary on day 15.

This chain uses TRBV4-3 with TRBJ2-3; TRBD1 matches 9 bases. The receptor comes from a man younger than 30 who received the YFV17D yellow fever vaccine. Here the sequenced sample was PBMCs, taken 15 days after the yellow fever booster vaccination. The CDR3 reads CASSPGQGGDTQYF. CDR3 DNA sequence: TGCGCCAGCAGCCCGGGACAGGGTGGCGATACGCAGTATTTT.